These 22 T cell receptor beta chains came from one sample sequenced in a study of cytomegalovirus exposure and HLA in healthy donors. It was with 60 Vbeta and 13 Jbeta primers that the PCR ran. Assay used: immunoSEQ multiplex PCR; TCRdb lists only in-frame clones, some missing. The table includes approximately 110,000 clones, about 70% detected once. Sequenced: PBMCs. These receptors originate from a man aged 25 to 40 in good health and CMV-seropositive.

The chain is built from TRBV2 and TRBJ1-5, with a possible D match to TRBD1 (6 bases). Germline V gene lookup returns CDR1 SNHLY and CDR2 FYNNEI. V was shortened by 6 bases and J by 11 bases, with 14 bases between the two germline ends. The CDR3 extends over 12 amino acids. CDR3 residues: CASRENREAQHF. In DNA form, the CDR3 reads TGTGCCAGCAGGGAAAACAGGGAAGCCCAGCATTTT.

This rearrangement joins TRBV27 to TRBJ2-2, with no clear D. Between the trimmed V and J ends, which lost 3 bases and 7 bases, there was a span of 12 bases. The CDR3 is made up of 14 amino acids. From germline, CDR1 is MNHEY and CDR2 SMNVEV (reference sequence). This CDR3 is CASSLGPSIGELFF. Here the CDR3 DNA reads TGTGCCAGCAGTTTGGGCCCTTCAATCGGGGAGCTGTTTTTT.

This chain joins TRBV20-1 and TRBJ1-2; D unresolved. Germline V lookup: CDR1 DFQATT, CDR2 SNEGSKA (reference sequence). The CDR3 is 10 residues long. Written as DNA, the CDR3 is TGCAGCGCCTACGAGGTTGGCTACACCTTC. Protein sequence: CSAYEVGYTF.

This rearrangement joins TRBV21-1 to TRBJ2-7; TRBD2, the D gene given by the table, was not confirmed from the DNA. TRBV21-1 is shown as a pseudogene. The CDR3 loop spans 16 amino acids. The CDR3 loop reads CASSKRVTSGPYEQYV. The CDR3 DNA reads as TGTGCCAGCAGCAAAAGGGTGACTAGCGGTCCCTACGAGCAGTACGTC.

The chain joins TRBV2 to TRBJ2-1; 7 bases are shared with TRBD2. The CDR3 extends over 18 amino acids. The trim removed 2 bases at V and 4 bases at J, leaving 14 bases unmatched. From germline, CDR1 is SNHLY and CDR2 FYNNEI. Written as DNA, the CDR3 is TGTGCCAGCAGTGAAAGGAGTTGGGGGGGAAGGCTATACAATGAGCAGTTCTTC. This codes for CASSERSWGGRLYNEQFF.

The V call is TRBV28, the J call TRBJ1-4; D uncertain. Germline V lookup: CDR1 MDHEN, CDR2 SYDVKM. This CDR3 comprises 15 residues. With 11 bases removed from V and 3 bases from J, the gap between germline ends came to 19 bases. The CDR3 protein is CASLGYGGANEKLFF. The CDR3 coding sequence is TGTGCCTCTCTGGGATATGGCGGGGCTAATGAAAAACTGTTTTTT.

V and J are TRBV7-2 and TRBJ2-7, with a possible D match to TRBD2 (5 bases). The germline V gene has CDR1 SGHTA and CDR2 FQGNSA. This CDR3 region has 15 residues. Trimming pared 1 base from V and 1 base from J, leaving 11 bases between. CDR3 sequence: CASSLGTTGSYEQYF. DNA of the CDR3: TGTGCCAGCAGCTTAGGAACCACGGGGTCCTACGAGCAGTACTTC.

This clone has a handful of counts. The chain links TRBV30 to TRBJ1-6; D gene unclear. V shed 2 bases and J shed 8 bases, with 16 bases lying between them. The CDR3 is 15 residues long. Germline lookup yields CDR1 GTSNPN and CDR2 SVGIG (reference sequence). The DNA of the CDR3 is TGTGCCTGGAGTTTGACTCAAGAACCCGATTCACCCCTCCACTTT. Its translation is CAWSLTQEPDSPLHF.

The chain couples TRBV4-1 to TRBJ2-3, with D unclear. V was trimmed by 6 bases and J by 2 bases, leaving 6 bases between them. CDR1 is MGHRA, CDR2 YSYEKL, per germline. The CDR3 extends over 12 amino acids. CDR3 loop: CASSHNTDTQYF. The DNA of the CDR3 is TGCGCCAGCAGTCACAACACAGATACGCAGTATTTT.

The CDR3 nucleotides are TGTGCCAGCTCACCAGGGGAGGTGGAGACCCAGTACTTC. Translating gives CASSPGEVETQYF. This chain joins TRBV18 and TRBJ2-5, with a tentative D call TRBD2 (6 bases). Trimming shortened V by 2 bases and J by 5 bases, and 9 bases separated the two germline ends. CDR3 length equals 13 residues. The germline gives CDR1 KGHSH, CDR2 LQKENI.

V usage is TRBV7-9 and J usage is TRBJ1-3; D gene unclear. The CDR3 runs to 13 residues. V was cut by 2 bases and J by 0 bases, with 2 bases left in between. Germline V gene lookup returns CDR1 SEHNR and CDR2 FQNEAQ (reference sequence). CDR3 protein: CASSLYSGNTIYF. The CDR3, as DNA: TGTGCCAGCAGCTTATACTCTGGAAACACCATATATTTT. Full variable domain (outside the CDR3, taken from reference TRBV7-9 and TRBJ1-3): DTGVSQNPRHKITKRGQNVTFRCDPISEHNRLYWYRQTLGQGPEFLTYFQNEAQLEKSRLLSDRFSAERPKGSFSTLEIQRTEQGDSAMYLCASSLYSGNTIYFGEGSWLTVV.

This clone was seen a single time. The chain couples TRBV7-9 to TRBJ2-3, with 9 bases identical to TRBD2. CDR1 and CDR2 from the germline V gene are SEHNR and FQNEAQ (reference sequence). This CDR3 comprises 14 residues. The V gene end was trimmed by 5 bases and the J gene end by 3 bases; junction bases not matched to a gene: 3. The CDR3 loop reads CASSQTSGTDTQYF. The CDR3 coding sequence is TGTGCCAGCAGCCAGACTAGCGGTACAGATACGCAGTATTTT.

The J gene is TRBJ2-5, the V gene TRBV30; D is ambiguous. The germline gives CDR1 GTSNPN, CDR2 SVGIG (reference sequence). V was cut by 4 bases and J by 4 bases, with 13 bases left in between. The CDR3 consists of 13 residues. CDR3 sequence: CAWKKEIGETQYF. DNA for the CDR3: TGTGCCTGGAAAAAGGAGATCGGAGAGACCCAGTACTTC.

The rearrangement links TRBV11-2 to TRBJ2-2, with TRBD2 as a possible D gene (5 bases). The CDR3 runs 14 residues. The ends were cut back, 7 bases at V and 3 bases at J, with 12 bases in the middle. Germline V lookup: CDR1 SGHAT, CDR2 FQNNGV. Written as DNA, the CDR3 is TGTGCCAGCACAGCGAGGGTAGACACCGGGGAGCTGTTTTTT. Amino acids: CASTARVDTGELFF.

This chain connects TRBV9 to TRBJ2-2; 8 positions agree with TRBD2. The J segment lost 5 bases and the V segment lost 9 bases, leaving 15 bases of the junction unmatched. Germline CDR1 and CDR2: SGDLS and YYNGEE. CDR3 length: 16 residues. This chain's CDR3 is CATGLRREAPTGELFF. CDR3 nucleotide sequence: TGTGCCACGGGGCTCCGGCGGGAGGCCCCGACCGGGGAGCTGTTTTTT. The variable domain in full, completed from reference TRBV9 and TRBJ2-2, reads DSGVTQTPKHLITATGQRVTLRCSPRSGDLSVYWYQQSLDQGLQFLIQYYNGEERAKGNILERFSAQQFPDLHSELNLSSLELGDSALYFCATGLRREAPTGELFFGEGSRLTVL.

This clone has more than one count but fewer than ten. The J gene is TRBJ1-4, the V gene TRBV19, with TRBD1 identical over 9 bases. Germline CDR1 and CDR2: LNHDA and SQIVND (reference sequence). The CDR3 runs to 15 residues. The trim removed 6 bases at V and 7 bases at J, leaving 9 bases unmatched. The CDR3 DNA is TGTGCCAGTAGACGGGGACAGGGAGTACCTGAAAAACTGTTTTTT. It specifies CASRRGQGVPEKLFF. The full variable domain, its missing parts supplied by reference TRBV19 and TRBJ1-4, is DGGITQSPKYLFRKEGQNVTLSCEQNLNHDAMYWYRQDPGQGLRLIYYSQIVNDFQKGDIAEGYSVSREKKESFPLTVTSAQKNPTAFYLCASRRGQGVPEKLFFGSGTQLSVL.

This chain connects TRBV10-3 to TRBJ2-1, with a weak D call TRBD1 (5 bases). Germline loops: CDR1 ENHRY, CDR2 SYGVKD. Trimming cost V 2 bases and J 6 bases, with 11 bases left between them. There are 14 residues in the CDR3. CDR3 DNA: TGTGCCATCAGTGAGGGGCAGGGTAGCAATGAGCAGTTCTTC. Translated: CAISEGQGSNEQFF.

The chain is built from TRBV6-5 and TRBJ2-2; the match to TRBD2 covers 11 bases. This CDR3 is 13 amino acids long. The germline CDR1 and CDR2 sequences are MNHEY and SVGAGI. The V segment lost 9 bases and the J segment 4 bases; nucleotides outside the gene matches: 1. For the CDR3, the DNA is TGTGCCAGTACTAGCGGGGGCACCGGGGAGCTGTTTTTT. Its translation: CASTSGGTGELFF.

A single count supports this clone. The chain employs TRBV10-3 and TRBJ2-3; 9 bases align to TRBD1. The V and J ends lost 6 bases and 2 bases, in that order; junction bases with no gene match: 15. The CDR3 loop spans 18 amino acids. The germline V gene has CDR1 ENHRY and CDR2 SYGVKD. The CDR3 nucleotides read TGTGCCATCAGCCAAACATACACGGGGGACAGGGACACAGATACGCAGTATTTT. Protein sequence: CAISQTYTGDRDTDTQYF.

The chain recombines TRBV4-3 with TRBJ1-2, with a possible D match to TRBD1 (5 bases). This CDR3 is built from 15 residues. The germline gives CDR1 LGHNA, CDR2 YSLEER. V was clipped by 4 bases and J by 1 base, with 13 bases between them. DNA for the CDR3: TGCGCCAGCAGCCGAAGCAAGGGGAATAACTATGGCTACACCTTC. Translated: CASSRSKGNNYGYTF.

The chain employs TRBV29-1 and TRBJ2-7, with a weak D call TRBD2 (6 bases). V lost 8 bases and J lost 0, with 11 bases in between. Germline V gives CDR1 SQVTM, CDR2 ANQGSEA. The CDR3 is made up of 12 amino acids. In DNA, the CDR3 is TGCAGCCGTGAGACTAGCTCCTACGAGCAGTACGTC. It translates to CSRETSSYEQYV.

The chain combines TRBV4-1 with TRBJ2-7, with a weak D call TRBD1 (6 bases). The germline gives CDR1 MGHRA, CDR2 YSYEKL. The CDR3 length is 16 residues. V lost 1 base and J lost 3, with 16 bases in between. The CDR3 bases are TGCGCCAGCAGCCAAGGAATGGACAGTACTAACTACGAGCAGTACGTC. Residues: CASSQGMDSTNYEQYV.